This TCR beta chain appears in the sequencing data of a study of T cell responses to AZD1222 COVID-19 vaccine (dated by TCRdb to about 2021). At the level of the whole study: TCR sequencing was performed for approximately 240 trial participants, of whom about 200 were given two doses of AZD1222 and some 26 were given two doses of MenACWY control vaccine. Enrollment into the trials was organized by age into subgroups of 18-55, 56-69 and 70-plus years, and those subgroups contained 148, 28 and 57 TCR-sequenced participants, respectively.

Beyond this particular receptor, the publication reports: The 56-69-year group was small, and its depth increase did not reach significance, likely because of low power. Vaccine-associated CD4 TCRs spanned the whole spike protein, with dominant responses in regions 160-218 and 743-854. Most participants were white British and females outnumbered males, and the authors suggested that clonal diversity may have been underestimated. Only six or seven AZD1222 recipients were SARS-CoV-2 seropositive at baseline, limiting conclusions about previously exposed vaccinees. After two AZD1222 doses, both the breadth and the depth of spike-specific TCRs were significantly higher than at day 0 and than in MenACWY recipients. Reportedly, almost half of the unique spike-specific TCRs recognized epitopes lying outside the regions that are mutated in the B.1.351 and B.1.1.7 variants. Because no samples from the day 14 peak response were available, repertoires could be characterized only after the peak T cell response.

Details on this clone: Its target antigen remains unknown. Nothing much larger sits one base from this clone, and base qualities are not available.

The time point label, read with the paper, signifies: about 28 days (+/-7) after the second vaccine dose. AZD1222 recipients with second doses at about 4 weeks or about 12 weeks were pooled, because spike-specific TCR depth and breadth did not differ between schedules. Vaccinee samples came from UK trials COV001 and COV002, including a single-blind randomized controlled phase 2/3 trial of AZD1222 (ChAdOx1 nCoV-19) in healthy adults. For TCRbeta chain sequencing, PBMC samples were collected from trial participants at day 0 and at day 28 after the second dose. The CDR3 regions of human TCRbeta chains were analyzed by immunosequencing. Regarding the original processing steps: Repertoire TCRs were matched against a reference library of SARS-CoV-2-specific TCRs generated with the MIRA antigen-specificity platform. Breadth meant the fraction of unique TCRs that were SARS-CoV-2-associated, whereas depth meant the fraction of total T cells that were SARS-CoV-2-associated. Each spike-specific TCR was assigned to its reactive spike region and to a CD4 or CD8 class using the MIRA data. Log10-transformed breadth and depth values were compared by one-way ANOVA with Sidak's multiple comparisons tests. The table was pulled from immuneACCESS by TCRdb, which kept in-frame rearrangements only. Such tables lose some clones; where checked, under half of the loss comes from unresolved V genes, and the rest has no known cause. V and J calls and clone size come straight from that table; D and trimming were deduced from the DNA. This sample lists approximately 120,000 clones; approximately 89% were detected once. 4.4% of the sample is held by the ten biggest clonotypes.

From its cysteine to its phenylalanine, the CDR3 spans 16 amino acids. The DNA shown is the 48-base CDR3, in frame from base 1. For CDR1 and CDR2, the germline V gene lists MGHRA and YSYEKL. V is shortened by 0 bases, J by 1 base, and the region joining them spans 12 bases. Recombination linked TRBV4-1 to TRBJ1-1, and TRBD1 may be the D gene, going by 5 matching bases. The sequence derives from an adult who received the AZD1222 COVID-19 vaccine. This sample comprised peripheral blood, obtained 28 days after the second AZD1222 dose. The CDR3 in this case is CASSQEQRGRNTEAFF. The DNA sequence is TGCGCCAGCAGCCAAGAACAACGGGGGAGGAACACTGAAGCTTTCTTT.